This T cell receptor beta chain was profiled in a study of blood T cell repertoires in COVID-19. The wider study: PBMCs, B-cell-depleted T cells, or T cells provided the cDNA or gDNA that made up the material.

Source study methods: Nucleated cell counts were estimated from reference gene primer amplification. Produced via immunoSEQ multiplex PCR; TCRdb's table is partial and in-frame only. D and trimming were read from the DNA, whereas the V and J calls and clone size are those reported in that table. The table shows about 440,000 clones, with 90% occurring only once. This clone was detected only a few times. Participant reports of clinical history set cohort assignment. Symptom resolution, clearance, or two negative PCRs marked donors in Cohort 3 as recovered. V lost 0 bases to trimming and J lost 0 bases, with 10 bases between them. Germline V gene data show CDR1 as SGHRS and CDR2 as YFSETQ. The CDR3 runs 16 residues.

The sequencing input was PBMCs or T cells enriched from blood (not recorded which). The rearrangement uses TRBV5-1 and TRBJ1-3; D remains unclear. The sequence derives from a man between 18 and 29 years old who had recovered from COVID-19. Here the CDR3 reads CASSLAGSVSGNTIYF. In DNA, the CDR3 is TGCGCCAGCAGCTTGGCCGGCAGCGTCTCTGGAAACACCATATATTTT. Together with reference TRBV5-1 and TRBJ1-3, the CDR3 gives the full variable domain: KAGVTQTPRYLIKTRGQQVTLSCSPISGHRSVSWYQQTPGQGLQFLFEYFSETQRNKGNFPGRFSGRQFSNSRSEMNVSTLELGDSALYLCASSLAGSVSGNTIYFGEGSWLTVV.